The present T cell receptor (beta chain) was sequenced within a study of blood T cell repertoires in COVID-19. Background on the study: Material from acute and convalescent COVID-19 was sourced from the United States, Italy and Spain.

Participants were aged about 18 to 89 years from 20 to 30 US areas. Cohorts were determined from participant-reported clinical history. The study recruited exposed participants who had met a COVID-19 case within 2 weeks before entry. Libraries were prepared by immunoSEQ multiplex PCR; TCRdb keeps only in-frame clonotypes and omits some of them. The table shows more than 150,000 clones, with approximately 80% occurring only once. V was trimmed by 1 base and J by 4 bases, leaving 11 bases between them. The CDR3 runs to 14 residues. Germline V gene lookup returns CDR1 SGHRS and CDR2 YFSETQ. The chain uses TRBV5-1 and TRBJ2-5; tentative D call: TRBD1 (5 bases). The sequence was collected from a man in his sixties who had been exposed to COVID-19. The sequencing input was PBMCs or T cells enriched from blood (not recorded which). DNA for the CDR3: TGCGCCAGCAGCTTGCTGGCAGGGATAGAGACCCAGTACTTC. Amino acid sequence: CASSLLAGIETQYF.